Reported below is one T cell receptor beta chain. Its cognate antigen has yet to be identified. No much larger clone is present one base from it, and per-base qualities are unavailable. This sample was included in a study of resident and recirculating memory T cells in vitiligo (dated 2018 in TCRdb). For the study in its entirety: For TCR beta sequencing, epidermis was obtained by shave biopsy from two lesional and two nonlesional sites, and PBMCs were also collected, from each of 3 stable vitiligo patients. Without any cell sorting, samples were homogenized immediately before genomic DNA was extracted using the Qiagen DNeasy Blood & Tissue Kit. The human TCR beta sequencing tested whether specific clones in lesional vitiligo skin differed from clones in nonlesional skin and blood.

Stable vitiligo was defined as no change in lesions over the previous 6 months. To count as stable, patients also needed to show no confetti depigmentation, which is a clinical sign of active vitiligo. Patients who had been treated within the previous three months were excluded. Ficoll density gradient centrifugation was used to isolate PBMCs from heparinized blood, after which the PBMCs were flash-frozen. The CDR3 runs 14 amino acids, cysteine and phenylalanine included. The only DNA kept is the CDR3, 42 bases in frame from the first base. The germline V gene gives CDR1 as SNHLY and CDR2 as FYNNEI. V ends up 4 bases short and J 2 bases short, with an unmatched junction base count of 4. The immunoSEQ hsTCRB kit was used to amplify TCR beta chains from the genomic DNA. The immunoSEQ service sequenced the TCR beta libraries on an Illumina MiSeq instrument. The original pipeline was this. Repertoire data were analyzed using the immunoSEQ Analyzer. Drawn from immuneACCESS, this table holds only the in-frame rearrangements with V and J called that TCRdb kept. Clones are partly lost; checked studies trace under half to an unresolved V gene and leave the rest unexplained. D and trimming were read from the DNA, whereas the V and J calls and clone size are those reported in that table. Here the sample has tens of thousands of clones; about 91% occur a single time. The ten largest account for approximately 4.8% of the sample.

General findings and caveats noted by the study authors: Because TCR sequences were not shared across biopsy sites or across patients, the findings suggest that different lesions are infiltrated by different T cell clones, a pattern described as private specificity. Mechanistic studies in the future are needed to assess how much the detected T cell clones and the human Trm pools versus Tcm pools each contribute. No unique dominant TCR clone was detected, and variation in clonality was observed among vitiligo lesions. Overlap and correlation analysis found no significant repertoire overlap between any two biopsies, even biopsies from the same patient, apart from each lesion compared with itself.

The receptor's source is a male donor with vitiligo. Here the chain combines TRBV2 and TRBJ2-7; 8 central bases correspond to TRBD1. Sequencing used blood. The DNA is TGTGCCAGCAGTGCGGGACAGGCCCCCTACGAGCAGTACTTC. Its protein product is CASSAGQAPYEQYF.